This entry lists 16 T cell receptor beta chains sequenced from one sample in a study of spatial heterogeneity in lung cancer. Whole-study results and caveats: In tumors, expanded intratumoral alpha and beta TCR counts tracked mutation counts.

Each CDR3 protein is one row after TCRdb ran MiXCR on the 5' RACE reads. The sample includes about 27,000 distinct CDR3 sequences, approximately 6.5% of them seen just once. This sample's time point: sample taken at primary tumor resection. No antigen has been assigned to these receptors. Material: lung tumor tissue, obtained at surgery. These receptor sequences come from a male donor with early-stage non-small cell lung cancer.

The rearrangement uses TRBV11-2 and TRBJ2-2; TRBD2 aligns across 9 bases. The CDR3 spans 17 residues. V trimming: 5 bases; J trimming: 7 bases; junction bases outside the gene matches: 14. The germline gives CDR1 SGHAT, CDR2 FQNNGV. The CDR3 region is CASSTPRGGGAIGELFF. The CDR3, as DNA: TGTGCCAGCAGCACCCCAAGAGGCGGGGGGGCTATCGGGGAGCTGTTTTTT. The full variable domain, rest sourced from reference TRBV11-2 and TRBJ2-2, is EAGVAQSPRYKIIEKRQSVAFWCNPISGHATLYWYQQILGQGPKLLIQFQNNGVVDDSQLPKDRFSAERLKGVDSTLKIQPAKLEDSAVYLCASSTPRGGGAIGELFFGEGSRLTVL.

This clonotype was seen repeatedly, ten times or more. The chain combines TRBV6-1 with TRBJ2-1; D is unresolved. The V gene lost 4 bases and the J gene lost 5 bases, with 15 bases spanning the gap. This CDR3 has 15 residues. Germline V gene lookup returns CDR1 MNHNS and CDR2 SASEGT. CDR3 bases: TGTGCCAGCAGTGGGAGAGGTTTAGGGAACAATGAGCAGTTCTTC. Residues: CASSGRGLGNNEQFF.

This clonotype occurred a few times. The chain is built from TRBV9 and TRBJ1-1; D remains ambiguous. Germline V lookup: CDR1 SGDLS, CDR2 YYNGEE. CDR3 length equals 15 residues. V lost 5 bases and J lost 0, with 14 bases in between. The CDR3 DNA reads TGTGCCAGCAGACCATTACAATCGTTGAACACTGAAGCTTTCTTT. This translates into CASRPLQSLNTEAFF.

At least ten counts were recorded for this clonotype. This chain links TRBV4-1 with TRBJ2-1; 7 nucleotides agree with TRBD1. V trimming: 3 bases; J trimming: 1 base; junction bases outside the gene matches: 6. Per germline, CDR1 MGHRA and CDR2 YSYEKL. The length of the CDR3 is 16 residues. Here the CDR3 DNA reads TGCGCCAGCAGCCAGCCTGTGGGACAGTCCTACAATGAGCAGTTCTTC. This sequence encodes CASSQPVGQSYNEQFF.

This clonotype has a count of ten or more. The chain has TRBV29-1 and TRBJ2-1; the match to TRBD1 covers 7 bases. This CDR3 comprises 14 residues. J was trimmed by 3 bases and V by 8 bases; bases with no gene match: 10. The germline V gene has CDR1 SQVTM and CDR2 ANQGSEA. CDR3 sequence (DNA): TGCAGCTCAAAGGGGGCTGTGGACTACAATGAGCAGTTCTTC. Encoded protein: CSSKGAVDYNEQFF.

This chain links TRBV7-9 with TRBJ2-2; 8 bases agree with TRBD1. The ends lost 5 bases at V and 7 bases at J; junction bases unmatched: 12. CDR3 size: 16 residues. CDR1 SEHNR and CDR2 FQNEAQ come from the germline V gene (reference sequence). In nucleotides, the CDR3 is TGTGCCAGCAGCCCCAGCCCCGGACAGGGAAACGGGGAGCTGTTTTTT. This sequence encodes CASSPSPGQGNGELFF.

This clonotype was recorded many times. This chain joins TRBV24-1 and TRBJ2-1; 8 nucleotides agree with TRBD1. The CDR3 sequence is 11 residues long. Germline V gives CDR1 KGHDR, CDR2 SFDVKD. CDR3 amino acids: CAIRGPNEQFF. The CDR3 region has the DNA TGTGCGATCAGGGGGCCTAATGAGCAGTTCTTC.

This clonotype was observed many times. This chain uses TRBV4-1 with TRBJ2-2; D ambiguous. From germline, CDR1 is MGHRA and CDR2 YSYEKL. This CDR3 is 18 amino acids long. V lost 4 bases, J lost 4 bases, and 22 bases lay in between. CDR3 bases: TGCGCCAGCAGCCGCGACCCCACGCGGCCTGGGATCACCGGGGAGCTGTTTTTT. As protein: CASSRDPTRPGITGELFF.

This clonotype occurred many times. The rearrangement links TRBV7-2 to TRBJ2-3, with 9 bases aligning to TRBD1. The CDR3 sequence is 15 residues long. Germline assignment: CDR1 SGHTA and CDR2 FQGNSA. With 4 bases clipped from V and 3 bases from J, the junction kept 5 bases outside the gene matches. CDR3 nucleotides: TGTGCCAGCAGCTGGACAGGGGTAGGGACAGATACGCAGTATTTT. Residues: CASSWTGVGTDTQYF.

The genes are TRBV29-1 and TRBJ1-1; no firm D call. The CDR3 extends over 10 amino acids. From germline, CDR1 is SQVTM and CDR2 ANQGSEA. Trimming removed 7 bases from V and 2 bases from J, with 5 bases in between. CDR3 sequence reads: CSAGNTEAFF. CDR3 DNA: TGCAGCGCGGGAAACACTGAAGCTTTCTTT.

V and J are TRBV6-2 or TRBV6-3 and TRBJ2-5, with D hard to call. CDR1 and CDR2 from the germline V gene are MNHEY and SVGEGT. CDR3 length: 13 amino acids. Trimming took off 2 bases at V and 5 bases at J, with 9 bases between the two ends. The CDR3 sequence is CASSYGSTETQYF. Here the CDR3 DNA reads TGTGCCAGCAGTTACGGCAGTACGGAGACCCAGTACTTC.

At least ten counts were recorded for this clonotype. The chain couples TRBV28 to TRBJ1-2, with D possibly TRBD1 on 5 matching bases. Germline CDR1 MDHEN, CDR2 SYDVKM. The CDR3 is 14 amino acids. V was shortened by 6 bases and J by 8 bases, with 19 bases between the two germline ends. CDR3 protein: CASRLRQLGEGYTF. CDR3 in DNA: TGTGCCAGCAGACTAAGACAGCTGGGGGAAGGCTACACCTTC.

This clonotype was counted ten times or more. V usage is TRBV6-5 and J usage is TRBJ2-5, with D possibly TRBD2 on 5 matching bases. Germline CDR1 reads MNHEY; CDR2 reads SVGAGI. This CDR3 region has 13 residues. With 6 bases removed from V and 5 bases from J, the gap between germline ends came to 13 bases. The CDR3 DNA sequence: TGTGCCAGCAGCTCCGGGATTGGGGAGACCCAGTACTTC. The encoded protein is CASSSGIGETQYF.

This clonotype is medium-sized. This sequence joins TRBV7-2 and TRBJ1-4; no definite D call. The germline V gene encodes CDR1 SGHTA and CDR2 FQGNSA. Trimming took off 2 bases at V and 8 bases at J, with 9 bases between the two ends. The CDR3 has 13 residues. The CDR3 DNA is TGTGCCAGCAGCTTAACCAGCGGCGAAAAACTGTTTTTT. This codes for CASSLTSGEKLFF.

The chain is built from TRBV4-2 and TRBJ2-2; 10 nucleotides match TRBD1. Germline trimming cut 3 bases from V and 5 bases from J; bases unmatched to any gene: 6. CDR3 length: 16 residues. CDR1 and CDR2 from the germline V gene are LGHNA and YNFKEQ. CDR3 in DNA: TGTGCCAGCAGCCAGGGGACAGGGGCGGGGACCGGGGAGCTGTTTTTT. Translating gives CASSQGTGAGTGELFF.

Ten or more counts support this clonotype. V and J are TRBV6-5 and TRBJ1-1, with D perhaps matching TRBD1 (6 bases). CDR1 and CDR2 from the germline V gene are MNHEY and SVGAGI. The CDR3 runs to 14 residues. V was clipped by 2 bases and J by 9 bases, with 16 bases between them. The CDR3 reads CASSYDRRVLKAFF. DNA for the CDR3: TGTGCCAGCAGTTACGACAGGCGCGTACTGAAAGCTTTCTTT.